The sequence of this T cell receptor (beta chain) was determined in a study of T cell responses to AZD1222 COVID-19 vaccine (dated by TCRdb to the early 2020s). Background on the whole study: AZD1222 recipients with second doses at about 4 weeks or about 12 weeks were pooled, because spike-specific TCR depth and breadth did not differ between schedules. TCR sequencing covered approximately 230 trial participants: around 210 given two doses of AZD1222 and about 26 given two doses of MenACWY control vaccine. Trial participants were enrolled into age subgroups of 18-55, 56-69 and 70-plus years, which contained about 150, 28 and 57 TCR-sequenced participants, respectively.

The intended sense of this specimen's time point label: baseline before first vaccination. Samples from vaccinated people were obtained from the UK trials COV001 and COV002, which included a single-blind randomized controlled phase 2/3 trial of AZD1222 (ChAdOx1 nCoV-19) in healthy adults. For TCRbeta chain sequencing, PBMC samples from trial participants were taken at day 0 and at day 28 after the second dose. The CDR3 regions of human TCRbeta chains were analyzed by immunosequencing. Under the source paper's analysis protocol: TCRs in the repertoires were matched against a reference library of SARS-CoV-2-specific TCRs that had been generated with the MIRA antigen-specificity platform. Breadth meant the fraction of unique TCRs that were SARS-CoV-2-associated, whereas depth meant the fraction of total T cells that were SARS-CoV-2-associated. Using the MIRA data, each spike-specific TCR was assigned both to the spike region to which the TCR was reactive and to a CD4 or CD8 class. Log10-transformed breadth and depth values were compared by one-way ANOVA with Sidak's multiple comparisons tests. TCRdb obtained this table from immuneACCESS and retained in-frame rearrangements with V and J assigned. These tables miss some clones; where compared with another copy, unresolved V genes account for less than half of the shortfall, and the remainder is unexplained. Clonal size and the V and J genes are those of that table, whereas D and trimming came from the DNA. The sample has some 110,000 clones on record, roughly 90% of them singletons. Approximately 4.5% of the sample comes from the top ten.

The CDR3 runs 11 amino acids, cysteine and phenylalanine included. This entry keeps only the CDR3 DNA: 33 bases, framed from base 1. The V end loses 3 bases and the J end loses 5 bases, and a stretch of 4 bases separates them. The CDR1 and CDR2 encoded by the germline V gene are MDHEN and SYDVKM. What the study reported, not specific to this receptor: Participants were mostly white British and included more females than males, and it was suggested by the authors that clonal diversity may have been underestimated. Conclusions about previously exposed vaccinees are limited because only five to seven AZD1222 recipients were SARS-CoV-2 seropositive at baseline. The whole spike protein was spanned by vaccine-associated CD4 TCRs, and dominant responses were seen in regions 160-218 and 743-854. Spike-specific TCR breadth and depth rose significantly after two AZD1222 doses compared with day 0 and with MenACWY recipients. Because no day 14 peak-response samples were available, the repertoires could be characterized only after the peak T cell response. In the small 56-69-year group, the increase in depth fell short of significance, most likely because of low power. Nearly half of unique spike-specific TCRs reportedly recognized epitopes outside regions mutated in the B.1.351 and B.1.1.7 variants.

In regard to this clone: Its antigen has not been determined. No base-level quality is on record; no much larger clone is a single base apart.

The specimen comprised peripheral blood, sampled on day 0 of AZD1222 vaccination. The sequence was collected from an adult in good health. The sequence links TRBV28 to TRBJ2-5; the D gene cannot be resolved reliably. The CDR3 in this case is CASSFDETQYF. In nucleotides, the sequence is TGTGCCAGCAGTTTTGATGAGACCCAGTACTTC.